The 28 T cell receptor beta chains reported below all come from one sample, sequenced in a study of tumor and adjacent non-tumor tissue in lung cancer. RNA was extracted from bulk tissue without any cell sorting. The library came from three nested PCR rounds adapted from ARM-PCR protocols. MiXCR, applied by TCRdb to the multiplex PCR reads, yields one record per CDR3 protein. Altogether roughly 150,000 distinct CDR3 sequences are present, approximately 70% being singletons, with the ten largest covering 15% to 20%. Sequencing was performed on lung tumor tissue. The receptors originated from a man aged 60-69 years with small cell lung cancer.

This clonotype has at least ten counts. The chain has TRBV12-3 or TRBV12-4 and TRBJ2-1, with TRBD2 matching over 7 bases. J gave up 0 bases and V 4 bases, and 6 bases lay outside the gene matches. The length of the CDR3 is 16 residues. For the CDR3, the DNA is TGTGCCAGCAGTTCCCGGGGGGTGGGCTCCTACAATGAGCAGTTCTTC. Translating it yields CASSSRGVGSYNEQFF.

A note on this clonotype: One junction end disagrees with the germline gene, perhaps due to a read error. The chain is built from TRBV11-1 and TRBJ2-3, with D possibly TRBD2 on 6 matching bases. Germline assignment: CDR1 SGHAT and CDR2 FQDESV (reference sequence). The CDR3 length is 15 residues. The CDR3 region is CASSSRLANTGTQYF. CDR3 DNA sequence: TGTGCCAGCAGCTCCCGGCTAGCGAACACAGGTACGCAGTATTTT.

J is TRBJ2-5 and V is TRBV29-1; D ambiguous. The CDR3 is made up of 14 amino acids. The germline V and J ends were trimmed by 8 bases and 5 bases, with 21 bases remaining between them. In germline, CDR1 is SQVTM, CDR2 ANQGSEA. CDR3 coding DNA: TGCAGCATTACCCTCTCTGTATCCCCGGAGACCCAGTACTTC. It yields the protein CSITLSVSPETQYF.

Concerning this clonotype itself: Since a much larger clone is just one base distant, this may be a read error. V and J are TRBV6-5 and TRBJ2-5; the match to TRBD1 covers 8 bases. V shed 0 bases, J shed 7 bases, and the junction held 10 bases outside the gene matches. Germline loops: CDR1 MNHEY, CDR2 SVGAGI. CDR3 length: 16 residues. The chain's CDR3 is CASSYSGTGVKVTQYF. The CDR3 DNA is TGTGCCAGCAGTTACTCAGGGACAGGCGTAAAAGTGACCCAGTACTTC.

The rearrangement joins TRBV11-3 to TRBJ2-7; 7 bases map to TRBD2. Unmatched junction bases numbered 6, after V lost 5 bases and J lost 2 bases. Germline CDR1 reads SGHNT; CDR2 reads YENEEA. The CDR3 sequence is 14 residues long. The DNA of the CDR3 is TGTGCCAGCAGCCAAGCGGGGTGGGCCTACGAGCAGTACTTC. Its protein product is CASSQAGWAYEQYF.

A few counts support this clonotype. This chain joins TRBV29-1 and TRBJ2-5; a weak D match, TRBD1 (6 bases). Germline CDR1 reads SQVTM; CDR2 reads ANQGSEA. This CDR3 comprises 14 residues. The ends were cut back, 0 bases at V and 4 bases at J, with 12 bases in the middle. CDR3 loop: CSVEDWQGLETQYF. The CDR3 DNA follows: TGCAGCGTTGAAGATTGGCAGGGGTTAGAGACCCAGTACTTC.

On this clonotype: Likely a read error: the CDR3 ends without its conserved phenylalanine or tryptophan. CDR3 sequence (DNA): TGTGCCAGCACCACGACAGGAAGCTATGGTTACACCCTG. Its protein is CASTTTGSYGYTL. The chain couples TRBV12-3 or TRBV12-4 to TRBJ1-2; tentative D call: TRBD1 (6 bases). CDR3 length: 13 amino acids.

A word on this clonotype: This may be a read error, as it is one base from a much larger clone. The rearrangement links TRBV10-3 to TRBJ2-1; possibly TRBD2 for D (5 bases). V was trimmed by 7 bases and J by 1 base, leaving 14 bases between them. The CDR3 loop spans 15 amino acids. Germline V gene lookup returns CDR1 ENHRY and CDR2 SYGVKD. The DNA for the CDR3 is TGTGCCATCAACCGAGCGGAGGATTCCTACAATGAGCAGTTCTTC. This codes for CAINRAEDSYNEQFF.

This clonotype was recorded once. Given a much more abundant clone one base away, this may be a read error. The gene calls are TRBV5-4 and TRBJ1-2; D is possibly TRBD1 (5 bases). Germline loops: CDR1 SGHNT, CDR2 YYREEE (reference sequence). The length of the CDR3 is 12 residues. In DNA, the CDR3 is TGTGCCAGCAGACAGAGGGACTATGACTACACCTTC. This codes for CASRQRDYDYTF. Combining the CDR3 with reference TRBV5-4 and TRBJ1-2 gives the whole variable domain ETGVTQSPTHLIKTRGQQVTLRCSSQSGHNTVSWYQQALGQGPQFIFQYYREEENGRGNFPPRFSGLQFPNYSSELNVNALELDDSALYLCASRQRDYDYTFGSGTRLTVV.

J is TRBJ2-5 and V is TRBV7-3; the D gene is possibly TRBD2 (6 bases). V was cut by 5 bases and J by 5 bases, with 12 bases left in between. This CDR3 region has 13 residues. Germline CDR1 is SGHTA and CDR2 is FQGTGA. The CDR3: CASSRRDSETQYF. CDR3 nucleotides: TGTGCCAGCAGCCGAAGGGACTCCGAGACCCAGTACTTC.

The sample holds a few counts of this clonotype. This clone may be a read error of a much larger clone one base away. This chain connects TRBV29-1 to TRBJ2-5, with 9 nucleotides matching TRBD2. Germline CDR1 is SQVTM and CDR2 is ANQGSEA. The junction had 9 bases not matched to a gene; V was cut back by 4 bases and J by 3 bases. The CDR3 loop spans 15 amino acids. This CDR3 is CSVGGVAGEEETQYF. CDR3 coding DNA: TGCAGCGTTGGAGGAGTAGCGGGAGAAGAAGAGACCCAGTACTTC. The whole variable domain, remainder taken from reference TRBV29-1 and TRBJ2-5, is SAVISQKPSRDICQRGTSLTIQCQVDSQVTMMFWYRQQPGQSLTLIATANQGSEATYESGFVIDKFPISRPNLTFSTLTVSNMSPEDSSIYLCSVGGVAGEEETQYFGPGTRLLVL.

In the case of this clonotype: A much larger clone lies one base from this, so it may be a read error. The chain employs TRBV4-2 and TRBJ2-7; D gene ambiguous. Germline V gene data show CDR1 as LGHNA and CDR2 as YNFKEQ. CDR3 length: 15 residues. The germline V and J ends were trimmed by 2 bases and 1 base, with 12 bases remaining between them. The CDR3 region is CASSQIRTDSYEQYF. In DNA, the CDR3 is TGTGCCAGCAGCCAAATTCGGACGGATTCCTACGAGCAGTACTTC.

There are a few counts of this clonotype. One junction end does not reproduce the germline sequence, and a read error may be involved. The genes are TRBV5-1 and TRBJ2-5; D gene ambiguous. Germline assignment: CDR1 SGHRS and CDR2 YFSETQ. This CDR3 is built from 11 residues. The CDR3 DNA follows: TGCGCTAGCAGCCTCCAAGAGACCCGGTACTTC. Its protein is CASSLQETRYF. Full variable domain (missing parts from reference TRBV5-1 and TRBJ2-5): KAGVTQTPRYLIKTRGQQVTLSCSPISGHRSVSWYQQTPGQGLQFLFEYFSETQRNKGNFPGRFSGRQFSNSRSEMNVSTLELGDSALYLCASSLQETRYFGPGTRLLVL.

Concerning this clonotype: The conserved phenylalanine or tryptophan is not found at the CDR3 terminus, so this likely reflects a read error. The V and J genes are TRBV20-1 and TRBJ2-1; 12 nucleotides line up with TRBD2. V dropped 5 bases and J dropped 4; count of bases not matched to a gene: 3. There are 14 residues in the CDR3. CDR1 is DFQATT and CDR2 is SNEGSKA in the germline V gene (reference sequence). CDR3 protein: CSAQLAGGYNEQFL. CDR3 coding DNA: TGCAGTGCTCAACTAGCGGGAGGATACAATGAGCAGTTCCTC.

The CDR3 DNA is TGTGCCATCAGTGCTGACTGGGGGTCCCAAGAGACCCAGTACTTC. Its protein is CAISADWGSQETQYF. The chain combines TRBV11-3 with TRBJ2-5; D might be TRBD1 or TRBD2, each matching 5 bases. The CDR3 runs 15 residues. Germline V CDR1 and CDR2: SGHNT, YENEEA. V was clipped by 10 bases and J by 1 base, with 19 bases between them.

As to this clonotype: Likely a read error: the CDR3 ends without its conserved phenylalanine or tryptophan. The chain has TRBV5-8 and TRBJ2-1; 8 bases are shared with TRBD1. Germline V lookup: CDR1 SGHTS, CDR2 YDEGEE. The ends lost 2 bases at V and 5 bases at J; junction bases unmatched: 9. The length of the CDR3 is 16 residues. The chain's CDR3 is CASSFRPGTGHNEQFS. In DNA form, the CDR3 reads TGTGCCAGCAGCTTTCGCCCCGGGACAGGACACAATGAGCAGTTCTCC.

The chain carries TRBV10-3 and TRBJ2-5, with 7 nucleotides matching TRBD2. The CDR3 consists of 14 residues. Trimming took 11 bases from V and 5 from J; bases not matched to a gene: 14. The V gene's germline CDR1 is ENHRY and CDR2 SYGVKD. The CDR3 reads CAVCVGLGVETQYF. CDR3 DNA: TGTGCCGTCTGTGTAGGACTAGGAGTGGAGACCCAGTACTTC.

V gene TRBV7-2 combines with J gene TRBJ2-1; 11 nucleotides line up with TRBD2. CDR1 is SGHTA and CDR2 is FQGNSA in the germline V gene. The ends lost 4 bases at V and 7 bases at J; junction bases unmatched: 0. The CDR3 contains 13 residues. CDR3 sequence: CASSWTSGNEQFF. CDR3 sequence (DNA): TGTGCCAGCAGCTGGACTAGCGGGAATGAGCAGTTCTTC.

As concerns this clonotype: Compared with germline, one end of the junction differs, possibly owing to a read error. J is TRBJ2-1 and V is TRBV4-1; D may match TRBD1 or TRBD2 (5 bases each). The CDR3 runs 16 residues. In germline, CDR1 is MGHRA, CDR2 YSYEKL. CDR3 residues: CAGSEGFGGSYNEQFF. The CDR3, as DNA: TGCGCCGGCAGCGAGGGGTTTGGTGGCTCCTACAATGAGCAGTTCTTC.

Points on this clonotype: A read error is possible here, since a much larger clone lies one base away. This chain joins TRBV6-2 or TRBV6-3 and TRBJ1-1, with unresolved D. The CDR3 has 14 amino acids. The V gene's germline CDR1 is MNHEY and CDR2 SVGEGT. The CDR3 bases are TGTGACAGCACCATCGGGCAACGGAACACTGAAGCTTTCTTT. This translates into CDSTIGQRNTEAFF.

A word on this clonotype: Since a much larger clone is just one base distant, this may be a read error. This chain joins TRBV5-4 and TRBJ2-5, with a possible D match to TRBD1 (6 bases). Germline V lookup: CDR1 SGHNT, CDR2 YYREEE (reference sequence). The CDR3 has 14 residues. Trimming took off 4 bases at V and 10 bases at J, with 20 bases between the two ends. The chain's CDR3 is CASSDRQGSRVQYF. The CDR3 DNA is TGTGCCAGCAGCGACCGGCAGGGGTCCAGGGTCCAGTACTTC.

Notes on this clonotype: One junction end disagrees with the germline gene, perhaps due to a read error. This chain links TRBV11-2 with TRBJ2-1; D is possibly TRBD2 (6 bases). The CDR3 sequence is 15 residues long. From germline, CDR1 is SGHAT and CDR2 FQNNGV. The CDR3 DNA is TGTGCCAGCAACTTAGTCAGTGGGAGGAACAATGAGCAGTTCTTC. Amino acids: CASNLVSGRNNEQFF.

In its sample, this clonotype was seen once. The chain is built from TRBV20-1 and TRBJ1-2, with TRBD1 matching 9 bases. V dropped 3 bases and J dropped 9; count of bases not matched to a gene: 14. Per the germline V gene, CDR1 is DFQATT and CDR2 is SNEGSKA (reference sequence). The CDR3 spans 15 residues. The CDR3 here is CSARGPGQGSRRYTF. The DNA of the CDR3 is TGCAGTGCTAGGGGCCCGGGACAGGGTTCCCGTCGCTACACCTTC.

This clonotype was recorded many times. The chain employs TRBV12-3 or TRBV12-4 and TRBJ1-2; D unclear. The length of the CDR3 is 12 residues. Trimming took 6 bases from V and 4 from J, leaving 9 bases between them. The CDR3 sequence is CASRGRGYGYTF. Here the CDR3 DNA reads TGTGCCAGCAGAGGACGGGGCTATGGCTACACCTTC.

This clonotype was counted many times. DNA for the CDR3: TGTGCCAGCAGCGGGGGGACAGGGAGGGCTCAGTACTTC. It specifies CASSGGTGRAQYF. This rearrangement joins TRBV6-5 to TRBJ2-4, with TRBD1 matching over 9 bases. Germline CDR1 reads MNHEY; CDR2 reads SVGAGI. V was pared by 6 bases and J by 12 bases, with 9 bases of the junction left unmatched. The CDR3 is made up of 13 amino acids.

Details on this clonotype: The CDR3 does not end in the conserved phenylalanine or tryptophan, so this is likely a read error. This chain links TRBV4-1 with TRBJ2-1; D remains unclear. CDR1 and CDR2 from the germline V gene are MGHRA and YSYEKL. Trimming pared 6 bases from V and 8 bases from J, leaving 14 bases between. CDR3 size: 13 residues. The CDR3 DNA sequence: TGCGCCAGCAGTCCCCCGCGCGCCTATGAGCAGTTCTTA. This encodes CASSPPRAYEQFL.

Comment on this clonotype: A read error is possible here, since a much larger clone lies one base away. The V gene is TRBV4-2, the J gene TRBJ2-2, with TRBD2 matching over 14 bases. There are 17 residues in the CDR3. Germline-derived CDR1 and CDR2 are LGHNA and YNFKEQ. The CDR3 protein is CANSRGLAGVSAGELFF. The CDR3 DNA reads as TGTGCCAACAGCCGGGGACTAGCGGGAGTTAGCGCCGGGGAGCTGTTTTTT.

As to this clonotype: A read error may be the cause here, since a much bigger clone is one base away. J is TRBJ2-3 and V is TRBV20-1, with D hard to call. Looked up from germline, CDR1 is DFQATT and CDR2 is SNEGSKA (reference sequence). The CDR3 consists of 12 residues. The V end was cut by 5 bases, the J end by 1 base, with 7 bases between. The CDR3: CSAGKGTDTQYF. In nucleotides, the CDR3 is TGCAGTGCTGGAAAGGGCACAGATACGCAGTATTTT.